This TCR beta chain originates from a study of shared clonotypes between healthy human individuals (dated by TCRdb to 2018 to 2021). At the level of the whole study: The cohort included a few men and a couple of women between 18 and 49 years of age. For each donor, three plates each were used for CD4 naive and CD4 memory, two plates were used for CD8 naive, and one plate was used for CD8 memory. Blood TCR repertoires of five healthy adults were deeply sequenced to estimate repertoire size and the extent of clonotype sharing between individuals. To increase sequencing depth and limit assay-specific biases, TCR repertoire library preparation and sequencing were carried out by different laboratories using diverse techniques. Per donor, leukapheresis produced somewhere between about 0.94 and 9 billion PBMCs. Broader findings and caveats from the paper: About 5% of naive CD4, 3% to 4% of naive CD8, roughly 2.4% of memory CD4, and about 0.4% of memory CD8 clonotypes were shared across a few donors. Based on pairwise subsampling, the degree of clonotype sharing among donors was expected to be affected by sequencing depth. Only blood was sampled, and tissue TCR repertoires likely differ from those in blood. Higher generation probabilities were observed for clonotypes shared by all four sorted-subset donors than for non-shared clonotypes. Estimated clonotype richness was generally larger for naive than for memory subsets. Incomplete sequencing was indicated by rarefaction of sorted-subset datasets, despite the large sequencing depth. Because the study included only a small number of donors, the genetic and exposure-history diversity represented was limited.

Healthy HIV-negative adults with no recently reported acute infections or vaccinations were included as donors. Every donor was a Caucasian adult living in Nashville, Tennessee, USA. CD4+ T cells were enriched by magnetic negative selection; naive cells were then positively selected on CD45RA, and the negative fraction formed the memory subset. After blood collection by leukapheresis, PBMCs were isolated using Ficoll-Histopaque density gradient centrifugation and then cryopreserved in the vapor phase of liquid nitrogen. Analytical flow cytometry was used to check the purity and quantity of every magnetically sorted T cell population. Genomic DNA was isolated from every sorted fraction and measured by UV absorbance on a Nanodrop 2000c. The CDR3 numbers 14 residues from cysteine through phenylalanine. Solely the CDR3 DNA is kept, with 42 bases framed from the first base. Ends trimmed: V by 5 bases, J by 4 bases; bases unmatched to a gene: 5. Sequences SGHVS (CDR1) and FQNEAQ (CDR2) are obtained from the germline V gene.

About this clone: This clone's antigen is unknown. No base-level quality is on record; no much larger clone is a single base apart.

TCR CDR3 regions were amplified from genomic DNA by multiplex PCR using the deep immunoSEQ assay. For each cell subset, the extracted genomic DNA was distributed evenly across all wells of several immunoSEQ 96-well plates, and each plate served as one replicate. For sorted subsets, roughly 200 ng of genomic DNA, equivalent to some 30,000 T cell genomes, went into each replicate PCR. Purified libraries were measured with a Qubit 3.0 fluorometer, size-checked on a Bioanalyzer 2100, and measured again with the KAPA Library Quantification kit. A separate single-read 150-cycle Illumina NextSeq 550 flow cell was used to sequence each immunoSEQ 96-well plate. The original methods were these. Because only junctional sequences without quality scores were contained in the immunoSEQ output, filtering matching that applied to full-length reads could not be performed. Sequences were annotated with PyIR, a Python wrapper for IgBLAST v1.9, using IMGT germline references to assign V/J genes and CDR3. Reads with weak V/J assignments (E-value above 1e-6), missing CDR3, stop codons, out-of-frame junctions, or ambiguous translated residues were removed. V3J clonotypes were defined as sequences sharing an identical inferred V gene, J gene, and CDR3 amino acid sequence. Percentage overlap between repertoires was computed as shared unique clonotypes divided by the size of the smaller repertoire. Three approaches were used to assess repertoire richness: RTK rarefaction, the Chao1 estimator, and Recon v2.1 estimates of unobserved clonotypes. OLGA was used to compute generation probabilities for all TCRbeta clonotypes that the gDNA method yielded from four donors. TCRdb holds this immuneACCESS table with in-frame rearrangements only. Some clones are missing; in checked studies, unresolved V genes explain under half, and the rest has no known cause. The D gene and trimming were derived from the DNA, and the V and J assignments and clone size from that table. Across this sample there are some 1,600,000 clones, with 95% to 99% seen only once. About 0.45% of the sample is in the top ten clones.

This TCR was recovered from a man in his thirties or forties in good health. Sequencing used naive CD4+ T cells sorted from blood. The cell subset or site label of this sample denotes: CD45RA+ positively selected. The rearranged segments are TRBV7-8 and TRBJ1-3, and 7 junctional nucleotides match TRBD1. The DNA reads TGTGCCAGCAGCGGCCGAGGGGGCGGAAACACCATATATTTT. Its product reads: CASSGRGGGNTIYF.